This is a list of T cell receptor beta chains from one sample in a study of shared clonotypes between healthy human individuals. TCRdb's table, derived via immunoSEQ multiplex PCR, lists solely in-frame clones and lacks some. The repertoire holds around 2,000,000 clones, roughly 94% seen once, with less than 1.5% in the top ten. Sequencing was done on a sample of naive CD8+ T cells sorted from blood. These receptors all come from a man younger than 35 in good health. Each CDR3 is given with its conserved first and last residue. D genes are given only for firm matches. Clone size is shown for a subset of rows, as once, few, many or a class of expanded clone.

D	V	size	length	J	DNA	CDR3
NA	TRBV28	NA	11	TRBJ2-7	TGTGCCAGCAGTGGGGGTGTGGAGCAGTACTTC	CASSGGVEQYF
TRBD2	TRBV19	NA	15	TRBJ2-1	TGTGCCAGTAGTTTAACTAGCGGGCCTTACAATGAGCAGTTCTTC	CASSLTSGPYNEQFF
NA	TRBV5-1	NA	11	TRBJ2-7	TGCGCCAGCAGCGACCAGTACGAGCAGTACTTC	CASSDQYEQYF
NA	TRBV2	NA	13	TRBJ1-5	TGTGCCAGCAGTGGCGTTCTTTTAGGGCCCCAGCATTTT	CASSGVLLGPQHF
NA	TRBV27	NA	15	TRBJ2-7	TGTGCCAGCAGTTTATTTTGGGGATCCGGCCACGAGCAGTACTTC	CASSLFWGSGHEQYF
TRBD1	TRBV6-1	NA	13	TRBJ2-7	TGTGCCAGCAAGACAGGGATTACCTACGAGCAGTACTTC	CASKTGITYEQYF
NA	TRBV11-2	NA	14	TRBJ1-6	TGTGCCAGCAGCTTAGGGGACTTCAATTCACCCCTCCACTTT	CASSLGDFNSPLHF
NA	TRBV7-9	once	12	TRBJ2-2	TGTGCCAGCAGCCCAACCGGCGGGGAGCTGTTTTTT	CASSPTGGELFF
NA	TRBV6-5	NA	11	TRBJ2-1	TGTGCCAGCAGTTCTGGACAAGAGCAGTTCTTC	CASSSGQEQFF
TRBD1	TRBV2	NA	12	TRBJ2-7	TGTGCCAGCGACGACAGGGCCTACGAGCAGTACTTC	CASDDRAYEQYF
NA	TRBV30	NA	14	TRBJ1-1	TGTGCCTGGAGTGTAGGGATTTTGGGCACTGAAGCTTTCTTT	CAWSVGILGTEAFF
NA	TRBV28	NA	13	TRBJ1-2	TGTGCCAGCAGCCAGGACCCTGGGTATGGCTACACCTTC	CASSQDPGYGYTF
TRBD2	TRBV9	NA	16	TRBJ2-2	TGTGCCAGCAGCGTGCCACTAGCGGGAGACACCGGGGAGCTGTTTTTT	CASSVPLAGDTGELFF
TRBD1	TRBV27	NA	15	TRBJ1-6	TGTGCCAGCAGTTGGGACAGTCCCTATAATTCACCCCTCCACTTT	CASSWDSPYNSPLHF
NA	TRBV10-1	NA	16	TRBJ2-1	TGCGCCAGCAGGGTCCTTAGGAGAAGCAAGATAAATGAGCAGTTCTTC	CASRVLRRSKINEQFF
NA	TRBV6-5	NA	16	TRBJ1-2	TGTGCCAGCAGTTACCTTTTTTCTGGGGGTGGCTATGGCTACACCTTC	CASSYLFSGGGYGYTF
NA	TRBV9	NA	15	TRBJ2-3	TGTGCCAGCAGCGAATTTGGGGACTCTAGGCCTACGCAGTATTTT	CASSEFGDSRPTQYF
NA	TRBV6-1	NA	12	TRBJ1-1	TGTGCCAGCAGTGATGGTCGGACTGAAGCTTTCTTT	CASSDGRTEAFF
TRBD1	TRBV29-1	NA	13	TRBJ2-4	TGCAGCGTTGACGGACAGGGCATAAACATTCAGTACTTC	CSVDGQGINIQYF
NA	TRBV28	NA	15	TRBJ2-2	TGTGCCAGCAGGCCCGACAGAGCGAACACCGGGGAGCTGTTTTTT	CASRPDRANTGELFF
NA	TRBV5-4	NA	14	TRBJ2-7	TGTGCCAGCAGCTCAAGCCTGACGAAATACGAGCAGTACTTC	CASSSSLTKYEQYF
NA	TRBV13	once	13	TRBJ1-1	TGTGCCAGCAGCCCATGGGGGGCCCAAGAGGCTTTCTTT	CASSPWGAQEAFF
NA	TRBV2	NA	16	TRBJ1-4	TGTGCCAGCAGTGATCTGAGGCAGGGGAGTAGAGAAAAACTGTTTTTT	CASSDLRQGSREKLFF
NA	TRBV6-1	NA	15	TRBJ2-7	TGTGCCAGCAGTGAAGCGCCGGACTACTTGAGCGAGCAGTACTTC	CASSEAPDYLSEQYF
NA	TRBV4-3	NA	17	TRBJ1-5	TGCGCCAGCAGCCAAGATTATCCCGGGGGGGGCAATCAGCCCCAGCATTTT	CASSQDYPGGGNQPQHF
NA	TRBV2	once	14	TRBJ2-7	TGTGCCAGCAGTGTGAGCGGTGACTCCTACGAGCAGTACTTC	CASSVSGDSYEQYF
TRBD1	TRBV2	NA	15	TRBJ1-1	TGTGCCAGCAGCCCGTCGACAGGGGGAAACACTGAAGCTTTCTTT	CASSPSTGGNTEAFF
TRBD1	TRBV9	NA	15	TRBJ2-5	TGTGCCAGCAGCCTATCCGGGACAGGGGGAGAGACCCAGTACTTC	CASSLSGTGGETQYF
TRBD2	TRBV4-1	NA	15	TRBJ2-7	TGCGCCAGCAGCCAAGTCCCAGCGGGAGCCTACGAGCAGTACTTC	CASSQVPAGAYEQYF
TRBD1	TRBV28	once	16	TRBJ1-5	TGTGCCAGCAGTTTCCTGGGACAGGGGGCCGTCGGGCCCCAGCATTTT	CASSFLGQGAVGPQHF
NA	TRBV4-3	NA	14	TRBJ2-7	TGCGCCAGCAGCCAAGATAAGGGATCCTACGAGCAGTACTTC	CASSQDKGSYEQYF
NA	TRBV5-8	NA	15	TRBJ2-3	TGTGCCAGCAGCTCACAAGGGCAATTCGCAGATACGCAGTATTTT	CASSSQGQFADTQYF
NA	TRBV30	NA	11	TRBJ2-5	TGTGCCTGGAGGATGGCGGAGACCCAGTACTTC	CAWRMAETQYF
TRBD1	TRBV28	NA	15	TRBJ1-4	TGTGCCAGTCGGGACAGAATTGCAACTAATGAAAAACTGTTTTTT	CASRDRIATNEKLFF
NA	TRBV10-3	NA	13	TRBJ2-5	TGTGCCATCAGCGAATCGTACCAAGAGACCCAGTACTTC	CAISESYQETQYF
NA	TRBV11-2	NA	13	TRBJ2-3	TGTGCCAGCAGCTTAGTTCATTCAGATACGCAGTATTTT	CASSLVHSDTQYF
NA	TRBV5-6	NA	13	TRBJ1-6	TGTGCCAGCAGCTTGGCGGATGGGGGACCCCTCCACTTT	CASSLADGGPLHF
NA	TRBV29-1	once	12	TRBJ2-2	TGCAGCGTTGCCAGGGGAGCCGGGGAGCTGTTTTTT	CSVARGAGELFF
TRBD2	TRBV7-2	NA	15	TRBJ2-3	TGTGCCAGCAGCCTCAGCCTAGCGGGAGCTGATACGCAGTATTTT	CASSLSLAGADTQYF
TRBD1	TRBV4-1	NA	14	TRBJ1-1	TGCGCCAGCAGCGGACAGGGTCGGTACACTGAAGCTTTCTTT	CASSGQGRYTEAFF
NA	TRBV4-1	NA	17	TRBJ2-6	TGCGCCAGCAGCCAAAGTGTCCAGCGCTCTGGGGCCAACGTCCTGACTTTC	CASSQSVQRSGANVLTF
TRBD1	TRBV7-9	once	16	TRBJ1-2	TGTGCCAGCAGCACCTCGACAGGGGGCCCTAACTATGGCTACACCTTC	CASSTSTGGPNYGYTF
TRBD1	TRBV7-9	NA	14	TRBJ2-1	TGTGCCAGCAGCTTATGGGACAGGGTCAATGAGCAGTTCTTC	CASSLWDRVNEQFF
NA	TRBV5-6	NA	13	TRBJ1-4	TGTGCCAGCAGCTTGGCCGAGGGAGAAAAACTGTTTTTT	CASSLAEGEKLFF
NA	TRBV4-3	NA	13	TRBJ2-1	TGCGCCAGCAGCCTTTTAGGGAACAATGAGCAGTTCTTC	CASSLLGNNEQFF
NA	TRBV28	NA	13	TRBJ2-7	TGTGCCAGCAGTTTTGGATTTATCTACGAGCAGTACTTC	CASSFGFIYEQYF
NA	TRBV27	NA	11	TRBJ2-2	TGTGCCAGCACGGCCACCGGGGAGCTGTTTTTT	CASTATGELFF
NA	TRBV27	few	14	TRBJ2-5	TGTGCCAGCAGTATACAGGGATACCAAGAGACCCAGTACTTC	CASSIQGYQETQYF
NA	TRBV5-1	NA	17	TRBJ2-3	TGCGCCAGCAGCTGGACCCCGGCAGGTACTAGCACAGATACGCAGTATTTT	CASSWTPAGTSTDTQYF
NA	TRBV5-1	NA	13	TRBJ2-7	TGCGCCAGCAGCGCGGGGCCATCCTACGAGCAGTACTTC	CASSAGPSYEQYF
NA	TRBV9	NA	11	TRBJ1-1	TGTGCCAGCGGGTCCTACACTGAAGCTTTCTTT	CASGSYTEAFF